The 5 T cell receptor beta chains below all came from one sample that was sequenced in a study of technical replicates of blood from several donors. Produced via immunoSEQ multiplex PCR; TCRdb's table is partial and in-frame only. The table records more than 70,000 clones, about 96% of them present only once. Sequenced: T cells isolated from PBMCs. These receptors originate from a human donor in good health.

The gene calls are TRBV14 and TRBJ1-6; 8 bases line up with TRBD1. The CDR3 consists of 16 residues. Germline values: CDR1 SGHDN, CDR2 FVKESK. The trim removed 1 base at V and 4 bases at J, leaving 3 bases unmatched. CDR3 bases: TGTGCCAGCAGCCAAGGACGGGACAGGTATAATTCACCCCTCCACTTT. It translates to CASSQGRDRYNSPLHF.

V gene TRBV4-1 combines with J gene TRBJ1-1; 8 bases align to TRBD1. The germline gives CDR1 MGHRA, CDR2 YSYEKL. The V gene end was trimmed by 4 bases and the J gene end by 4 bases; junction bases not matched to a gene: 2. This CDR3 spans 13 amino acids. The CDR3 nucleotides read TGCGCCAGCAGCCCAGGGGGCCCCACTGAAGCTTTCTTT. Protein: CASSPGGPTEAFF.

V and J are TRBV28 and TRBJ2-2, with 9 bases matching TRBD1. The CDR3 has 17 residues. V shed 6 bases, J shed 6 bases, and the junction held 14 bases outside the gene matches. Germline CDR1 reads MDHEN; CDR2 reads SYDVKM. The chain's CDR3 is CASSYFGQGKVAGELFF. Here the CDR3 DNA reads TGTGCCAGCAGCTATTTCGGACAGGGGAAGGTCGCCGGGGAGCTGTTTTTT. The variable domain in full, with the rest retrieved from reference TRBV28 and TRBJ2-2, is DVKVTQSSRYLVKRTGEKVFLECVQDMDHENMFWYRQDPGLGLRLIYFSYDVKMKEKGDIPEGYSVSREKKERFSLILESASTNQTSMYLCASSYFGQGKVAGELFFGEGSRLTVL.

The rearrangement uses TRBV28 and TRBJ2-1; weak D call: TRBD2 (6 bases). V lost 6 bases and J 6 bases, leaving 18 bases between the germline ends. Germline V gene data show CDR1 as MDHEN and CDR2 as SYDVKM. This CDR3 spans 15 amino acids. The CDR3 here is CASRKAGLRANEQFF. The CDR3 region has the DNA TGTGCCAGCAGGAAGGCGGGACTGCGTGCCAATGAGCAGTTCTTC.

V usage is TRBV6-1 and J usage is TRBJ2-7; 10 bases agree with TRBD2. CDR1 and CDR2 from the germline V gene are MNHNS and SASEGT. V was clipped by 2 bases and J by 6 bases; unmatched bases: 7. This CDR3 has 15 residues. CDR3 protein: CASSETGTSVSEQYF. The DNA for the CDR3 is TGTGCCAGCAGTGAAACCGGGACTAGCGTTAGCGAGCAGTACTTC.